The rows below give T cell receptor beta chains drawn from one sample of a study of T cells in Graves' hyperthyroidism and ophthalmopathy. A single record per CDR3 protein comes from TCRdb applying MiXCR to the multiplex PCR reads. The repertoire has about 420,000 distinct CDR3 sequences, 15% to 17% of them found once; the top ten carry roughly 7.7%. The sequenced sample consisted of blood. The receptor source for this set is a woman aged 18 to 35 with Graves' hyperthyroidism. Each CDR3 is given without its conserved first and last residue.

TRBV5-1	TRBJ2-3	ASSLRGLAGSTDTQY
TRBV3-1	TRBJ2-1	ASSHMGGKGQF
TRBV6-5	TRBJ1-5	ASSSLPGQGHQPQH
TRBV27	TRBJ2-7	ASRKSRLADEQY
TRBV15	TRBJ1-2	ATSRDLGYGQGYT
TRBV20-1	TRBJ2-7	SASHDTNPYEQY
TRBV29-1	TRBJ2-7	SGGGAYEQY
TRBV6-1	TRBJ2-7	ASSLDPTGANEQY
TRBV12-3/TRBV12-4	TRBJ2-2	ASSSRTSGEGGELF
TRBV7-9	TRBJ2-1	ASSLVYGPVSRVYNEQF
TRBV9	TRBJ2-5	ASNLGGSQETQY
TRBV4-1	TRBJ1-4	ASSQAIGVLNEKLF
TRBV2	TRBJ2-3	ASPAGVLPDTQY
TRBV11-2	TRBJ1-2	ASSLDHSYGYT
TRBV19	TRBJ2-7	ASSFRQGSYEQY
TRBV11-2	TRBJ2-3	ASSLDRRNTQY